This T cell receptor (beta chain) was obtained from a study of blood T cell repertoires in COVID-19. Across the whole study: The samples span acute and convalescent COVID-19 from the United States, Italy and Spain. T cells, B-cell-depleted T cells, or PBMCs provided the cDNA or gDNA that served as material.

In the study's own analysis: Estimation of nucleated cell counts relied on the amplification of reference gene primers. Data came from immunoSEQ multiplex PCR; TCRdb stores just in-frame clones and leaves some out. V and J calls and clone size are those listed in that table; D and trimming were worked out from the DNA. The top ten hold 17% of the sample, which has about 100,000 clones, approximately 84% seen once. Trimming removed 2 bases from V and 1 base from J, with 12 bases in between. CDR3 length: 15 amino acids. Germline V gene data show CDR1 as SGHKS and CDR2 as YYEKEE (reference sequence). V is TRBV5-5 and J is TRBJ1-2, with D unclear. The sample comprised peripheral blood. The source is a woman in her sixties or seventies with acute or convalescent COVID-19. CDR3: CASSFGPNLNYGYTF. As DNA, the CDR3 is TGTGCCAGCAGCTTCGGTCCCAACCTTAACTATGGCTACACCTTC.